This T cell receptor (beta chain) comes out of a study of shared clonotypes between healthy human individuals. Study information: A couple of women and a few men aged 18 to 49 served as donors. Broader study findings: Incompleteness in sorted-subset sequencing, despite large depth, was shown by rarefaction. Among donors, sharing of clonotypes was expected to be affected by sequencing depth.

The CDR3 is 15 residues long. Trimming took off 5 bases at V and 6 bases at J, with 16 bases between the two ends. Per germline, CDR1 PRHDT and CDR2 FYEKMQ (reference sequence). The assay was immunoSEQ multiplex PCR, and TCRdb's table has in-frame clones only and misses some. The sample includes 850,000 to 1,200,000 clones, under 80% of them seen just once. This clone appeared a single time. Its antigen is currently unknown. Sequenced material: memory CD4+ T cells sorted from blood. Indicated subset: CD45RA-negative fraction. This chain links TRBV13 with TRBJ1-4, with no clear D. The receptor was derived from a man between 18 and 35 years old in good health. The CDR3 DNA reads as TGTGCCAGCAGCCCCGGCGGTCGTAGGTATGAAAAACTGTTTTTT. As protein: CASSPGGRRYEKLFF.